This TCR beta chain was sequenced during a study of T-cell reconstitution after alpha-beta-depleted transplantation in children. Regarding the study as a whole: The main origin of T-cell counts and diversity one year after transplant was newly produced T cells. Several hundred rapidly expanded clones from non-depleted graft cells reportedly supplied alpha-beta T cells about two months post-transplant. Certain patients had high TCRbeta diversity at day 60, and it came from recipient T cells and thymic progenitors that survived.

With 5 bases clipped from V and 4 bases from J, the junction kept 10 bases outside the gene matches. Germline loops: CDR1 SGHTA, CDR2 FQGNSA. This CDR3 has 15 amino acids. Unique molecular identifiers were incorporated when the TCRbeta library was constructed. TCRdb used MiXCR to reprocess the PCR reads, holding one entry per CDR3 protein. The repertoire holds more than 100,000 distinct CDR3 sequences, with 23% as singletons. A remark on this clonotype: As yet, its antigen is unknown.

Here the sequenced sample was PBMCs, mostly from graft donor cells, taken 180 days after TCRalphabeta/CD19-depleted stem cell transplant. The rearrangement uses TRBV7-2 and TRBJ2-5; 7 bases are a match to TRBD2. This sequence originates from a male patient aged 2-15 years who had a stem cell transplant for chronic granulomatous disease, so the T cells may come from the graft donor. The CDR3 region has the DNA TGTGCCAGCAGCCGCCTCGTGGGGGGGAGAGAGACCCAGTACTTC. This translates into CASSRLVGGRETQYF.